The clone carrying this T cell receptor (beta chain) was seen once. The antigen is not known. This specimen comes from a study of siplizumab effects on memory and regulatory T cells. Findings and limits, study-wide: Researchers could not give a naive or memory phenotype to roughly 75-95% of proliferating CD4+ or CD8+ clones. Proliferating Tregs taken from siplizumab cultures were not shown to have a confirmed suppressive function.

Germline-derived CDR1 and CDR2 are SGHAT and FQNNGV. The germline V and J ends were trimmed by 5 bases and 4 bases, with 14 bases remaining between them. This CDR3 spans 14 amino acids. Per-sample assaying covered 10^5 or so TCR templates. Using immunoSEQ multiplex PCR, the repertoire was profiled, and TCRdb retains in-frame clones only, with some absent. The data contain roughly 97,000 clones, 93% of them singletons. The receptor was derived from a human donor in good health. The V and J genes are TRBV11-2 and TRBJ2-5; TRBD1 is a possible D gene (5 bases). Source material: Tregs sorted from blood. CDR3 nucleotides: TGTGCCAGCAGCGTCATTTGGGGCGGAGAGACCCAGTACTTC. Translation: CASSVIWGGETQYF.